What follows is one T cell receptor beta chain and its context. Antigen: not known. The data derive from a study of shared clonotypes between healthy human individuals. TCRdb's copy holds only in-frame clones and misses some; the assay was immunoSEQ multiplex PCR. The sample carries roughly 2.6 million clones, around 94% recorded once. Trimming cost V 2 bases and J 8 bases; bases outside gene matches: 10. The germline V gene encodes CDR1 SGHRS and CDR2 YFSETQ. The CDR3 totals 15 residues. Study findings and constraints: Clonotypes not shared had lower generation probabilities than those common to all four donors. Limited genetic and exposure-history diversity came from having few donors.

The V and J genes are TRBV5-1 and TRBJ2-3; TRBD1 agrees at 8 bases. The receptor's source is a man younger than 35 in good health. What was sequenced was naive CD4+ T cells sorted from blood. The subset: CD45RA+ positively selected. The CDR3 DNA reads TGCGCCAGCAGCTTAACCGACAGGGGAGAGGGTACGCAGTATTTT. This gives the protein CASSLTDRGEGTQYF.